This TCR beta chain appears in the sequencing data of a study of neurological immune-mediated disorders. Stored at -80 C, 2 million PBMCs were the source of the unsorted libraries. CDR3 size: 10 residues. The germline V and J ends were trimmed by 5 bases and 9 bases, with 5 bases remaining between them. Many counts were recorded for this clonotype. TCRdb itself ran the 5' RACE reads through MiXCR, one entry per CDR3 protein. The top ten clones hold 7.4% of a sample with about 74,000 distinct CDR3 sequences, approximately 5.2% of them seen once. V is TRBV12-3 or TRBV12-4 and J is TRBJ2-1, with D hard to call. Sequencing was performed on PBMCs. The clonotype comes from a man between 18 and 29 years old with multiple sclerosis. CDR3 in DNA: TGTGCCAGCAGTAGGACTGAGCAGTTCTTC. It specifies CASSRTEQFF.